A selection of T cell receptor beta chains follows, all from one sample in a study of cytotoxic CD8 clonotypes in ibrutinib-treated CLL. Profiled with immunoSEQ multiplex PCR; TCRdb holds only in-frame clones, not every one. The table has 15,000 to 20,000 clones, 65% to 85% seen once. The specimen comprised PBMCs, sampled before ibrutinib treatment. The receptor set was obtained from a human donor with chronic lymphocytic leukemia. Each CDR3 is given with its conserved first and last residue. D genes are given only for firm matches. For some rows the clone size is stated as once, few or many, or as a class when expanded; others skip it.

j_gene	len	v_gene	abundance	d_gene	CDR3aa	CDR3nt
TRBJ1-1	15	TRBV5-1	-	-	CASSLSLGSNTEAFF	TGCGCCAGCAGCTTGTCACTAGGATCGAACACTGAAGCTTTCTTT
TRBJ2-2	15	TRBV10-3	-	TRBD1	CAITAGTGSTGELFF	TGTGCCATCACCGCCGGGACAGGGTCCACCGGGGAGCTGTTTTTT
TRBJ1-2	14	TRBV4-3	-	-	CASSQTQGLGGYTF	TGCGCCAGCAGCCAAACACAGGGTCTTGGCGGCTACACCTTC
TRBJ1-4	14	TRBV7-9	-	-	CASSFVATNEKLFF	TGTGCCAGCAGCTTTGTTGCAACTAATGAAAAACTGTTTTTT
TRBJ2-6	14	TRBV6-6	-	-	CASSAVSGANVLTF	TGTGCCAGCAGCGCGGTATCTGGGGCCAACGTCCTGACTTTC
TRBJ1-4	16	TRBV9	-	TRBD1	CASSVAPGQRNEKLFF	TGTGCCAGCAGCGTAGCCCCGGGACAGAGAAATGAAAAACTGTTTTTT
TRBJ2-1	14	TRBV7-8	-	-	CASSFGERYNEQFF	TGTGCCAGCAGCTTCGGGGAGAGATACAATGAGCAGTTCTTC
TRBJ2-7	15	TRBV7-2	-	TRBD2	CASSPISGVVSEQYF	TGTGCCAGCAGCCCGATCAGCGGGGTCGTTTCCGAGCAGTACTTC
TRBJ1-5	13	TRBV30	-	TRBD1	CACAQGGSQPQHF	TGTGCCTGCGCACAGGGGGGAAGTCAGCCCCAGCATTTT
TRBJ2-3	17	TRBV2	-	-	CASSDFGHKGGGDTQYF	TGTGCCAGCAGTGACTTCGGACACAAGGGAGGGGGGGATACGCAGTATTTT
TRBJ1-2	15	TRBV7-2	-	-	CASSQDGLRHNGYTF	TGCGCCAGCAGCCAAGATGGGTTGCGGCACAATGGCTACACCTTC
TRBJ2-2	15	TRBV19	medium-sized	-	CASGPSSGWGGELFF	TGTGCCAGTGGTCCCTCGTCGGGGTGGGGCGGGGAGCTGTTTTTT
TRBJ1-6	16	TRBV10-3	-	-	CAISEFDSSYNSPLHF	TGTGCCATCAGTGAGTTTGACAGCTCCTATAATTCACCCCTCCACTTT
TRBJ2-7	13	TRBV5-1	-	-	CASSPKGMPEQYF	TGCGCCAGCAGCCCGAAAGGTATGCCCGAGCAGTACTTC
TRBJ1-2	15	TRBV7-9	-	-	CASSPDSSLGSGYTF	TGTGCCAGCAGTCCAGACAGTTCGCTAGGGTCGGGCTACACCTTC
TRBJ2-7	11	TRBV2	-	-	CASGLPGEQYF	TGTGCCAGCGGACTTCCGGGTGAGCAGTACTTC
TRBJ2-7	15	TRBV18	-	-	CASSPPAGASYEQYF	TGTGCCAGCTCACCACCTGCAGGGGCCTCCTACGAGCAGTACTTC
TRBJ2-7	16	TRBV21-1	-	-	CASSRTLAGGPHEQYF	TGTGCCAGCAGCAGAACTCTAGCGGGGGGGCCCCACGAGCAGTACTTC
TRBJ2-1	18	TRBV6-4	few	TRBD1	CASSDSGGQGGLGDEQFF	TGTGCCAGCAGTGACTCGGGGGGACAGGGAGGATTAGGGGATGAGCAGTTCTTC
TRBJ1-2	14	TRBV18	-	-	CASSPSSENYGYTF	TGTGCCAGCTCACCATCGTCAGAAAACTATGGCTACACCTTC
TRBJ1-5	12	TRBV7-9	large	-	CASTSQGQPQHF	TGTGCCAGCACCTCCCAAGGTCAGCCCCAGCATTTT
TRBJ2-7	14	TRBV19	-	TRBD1	CASSRRDRDYEQYF	TGTGCCAGTAGTAGGCGGGACAGGGATTACGAGCAGTACTTC
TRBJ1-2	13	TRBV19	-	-	CASSEGGDYGYTF	TGTGCCAGTAGTGAGGGCGGAGACTATGGCTACACCTTC
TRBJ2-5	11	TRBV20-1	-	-	CSASSQETQYF	TGCAGTGCTAGCTCTCAAGAGACCCAGTACTTC
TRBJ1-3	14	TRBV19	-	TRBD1	CASTPDRGGNTIYF	TGTGCCAGTACCCCTGACAGGGGCGGAAACACCATATATTTT
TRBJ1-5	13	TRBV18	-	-	CASSPPNNQPQHF	TGTGCCAGCTCACCACCGAACAATCAGCCCCAGCATTTT
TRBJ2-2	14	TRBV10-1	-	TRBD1	CASNSGQGSGELFF	TGCGCCAGCAACTCCGGACAGGGCAGCGGGGAGCTGTTTTTT
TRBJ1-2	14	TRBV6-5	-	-	CASSTATEIYGYTF	TGTGCCAGCAGTACGGCGACAGAAATCTATGGCTACACCTTC
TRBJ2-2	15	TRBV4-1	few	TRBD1	CASSQGTANTGELFF	TGCGCCAGCAGCCAGGGGACAGCGAACACCGGGGAGCTGTTTTTT
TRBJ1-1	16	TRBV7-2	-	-	CASSLQAAGLNTEAFF	TGTGCCAGCAGCTTACAGGCAGCAGGGCTGAACACTGAAGCTTTCTTT
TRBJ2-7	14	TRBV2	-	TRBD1	CASSEGTGEDEQYF	TGTGCCAGCAGTGAGGGGACAGGGGAGGACGAGCAGTACTTC
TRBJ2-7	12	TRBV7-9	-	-	CASSQVAYEQYF	TGTGCCAGCAGCCAAGTCGCCTACGAGCAGTACTTC
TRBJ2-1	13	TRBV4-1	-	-	CASSQVLYNEQFF	TGCGCCAGCAGCCAAGTTCTCTACAATGAGCAGTTCTTC
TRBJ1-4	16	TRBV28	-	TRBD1	CASSLAGGIGDEKLFF	TGTGCCAGCAGTCTCGCAGGGGGCATTGGAGATGAAAAACTGTTTTTT
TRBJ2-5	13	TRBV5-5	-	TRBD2	CASRGLAQETQYF	TGTGCCAGCAGGGGACTAGCTCAAGAGACCCAGTACTTC
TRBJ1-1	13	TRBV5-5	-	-	CASSLVSDTEAFF	TGTGCCAGCAGCTTGGTCAGCGACACTGAAGCTTTCTTT
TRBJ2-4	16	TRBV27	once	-	CASSLFPGVAKNIQYF	TGTGCCAGCAGTTTATTTCCAGGGGTAGCCAAAAACATTCAGTACTTC
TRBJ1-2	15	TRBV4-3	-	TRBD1	CASSQGQGANYGYTF	TGCGCCAGCAGCCAGGGACAGGGGGCTAACTATGGCTACACCTTC
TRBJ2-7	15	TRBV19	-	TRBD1	CASSIGTGSSYEQYF	TGTGCCAGTAGTATCGGGACAGGGAGCTCCTACGAGCAGTACTTC
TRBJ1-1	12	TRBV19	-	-	CASSINPREAFF	TGTGCCAGTAGTATAAATCCCAGAGAAGCTTTCTTT
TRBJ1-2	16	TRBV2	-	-	CASSDHLYRWTYGYTF	TGTGCCAGCAGTGACCATCTTTACCGATGGACCTATGGCTACACCTTC
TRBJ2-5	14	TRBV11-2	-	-	CASSYLGVGETQYF	TGTGCCAGCAGCTACCTCGGGGTTGGAGAGACCCAGTACTTC